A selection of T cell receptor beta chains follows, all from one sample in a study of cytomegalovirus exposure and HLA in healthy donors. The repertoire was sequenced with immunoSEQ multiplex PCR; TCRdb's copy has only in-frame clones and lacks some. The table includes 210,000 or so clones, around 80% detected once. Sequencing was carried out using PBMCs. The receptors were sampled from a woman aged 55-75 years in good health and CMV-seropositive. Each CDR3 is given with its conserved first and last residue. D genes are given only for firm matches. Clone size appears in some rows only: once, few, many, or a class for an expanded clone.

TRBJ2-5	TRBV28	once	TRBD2	TGTGCCAGCAGCCTCCCGGGACTAGAAGAGACCCAGTACTTC	CASSLPGLEETQYF
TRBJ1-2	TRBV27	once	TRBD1	TGTGCCAGCAGTTCCCGACAGGGTCTTGGCTACACCTTC	CASSSRQGLGYTF
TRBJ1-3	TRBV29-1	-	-	TGCAGCGTGGGCTTTACTGGAAACACCATATATTTT	CSVGFTGNTIYF
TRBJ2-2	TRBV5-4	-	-	TGTGCCAGCAGCTTGGGACAGAGGAACACCGGGGAGCTGTTTTTT	CASSLGQRNTGELFF
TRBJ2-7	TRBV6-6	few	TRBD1	TGTGCCAGCAGTTCACCACAGGGGGCAAACTACGAGCAGTACTTC	CASSSPQGANYEQYF
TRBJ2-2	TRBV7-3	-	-	TGTGCCAGCAGCTTAACAGCGGCCACGAACACCGGGGAGCTGTTTTTT	CASSLTAATNTGELFF
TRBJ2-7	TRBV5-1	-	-	TGCGCCAGCAGTTTGGAGCCCCGGGGGGAGCAGTACTTC	CASSLEPRGEQYF
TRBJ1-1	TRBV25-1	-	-	TGTGCCAGCTGCACCGGGAATATGGGTGAAGCTTTCTTT	CASCTGNMGEAFF
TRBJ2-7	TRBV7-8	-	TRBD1	TGTGCCAGCAGGCGGACAGGGGCTGGTGGCGAGCAGTACTTC	CASRRTGAGGEQYF
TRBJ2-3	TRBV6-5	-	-	TGTGCCAGCAGTTACTCTGCCCCAGCACTAGCAGATACGCAGTATTTT	CASSYSAPALADTQYF
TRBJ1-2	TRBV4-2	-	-	TGTGCCAGCAGCCAAGATCGTCGCTACACCTTC	CASSQDRRYTF
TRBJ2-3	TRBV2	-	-	TGTGCCAGCAGTTTGTTTACGGTGGTAGATACGCAGTATTTT	CASSLFTVVDTQYF
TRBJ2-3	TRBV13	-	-	TGTGCCAGCACGAGGGGGAGAGGTACAGATACGCAGTATTTT	CASTRGRGTDTQYF
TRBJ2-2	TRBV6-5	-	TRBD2	TGTGCCAGCAGTTACTCGGGACTAGCGGACACCGGGGAGCTGTTTTTT	CASSYSGLADTGELFF
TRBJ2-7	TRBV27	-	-	TGTGCCAGCAGTATGGGACACCTTTTCGAGCAGTACTTC	CASSMGHLFEQYF
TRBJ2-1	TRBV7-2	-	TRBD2	TGTGCCAACAGCTCTCGGCAGGGCGGGAGGGGAGAGCAGTTCTTC	CANSSRQGGRGEQFF
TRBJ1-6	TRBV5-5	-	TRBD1	TGTGCCAGCAGCATTCCGGGACAGAAGTCACCCCTCCACTTT	CASSIPGQKSPLHF
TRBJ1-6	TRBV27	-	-	TGTGCCAGCAGCCGATGGGCCGCTAATTCACCCCTCCACTTT	CASSRWAANSPLHF
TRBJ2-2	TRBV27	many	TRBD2	TGTGCCAGCAGTTTCCTACTAGCGGGGACCGGGGAGCTGTTTTTT	CASSFLLAGTGELFF
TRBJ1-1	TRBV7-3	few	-	TGTGCCAGCAGCTCACAGGGTGGCACTGAAGCTTTCTTT	CASSSQGGTEAFF
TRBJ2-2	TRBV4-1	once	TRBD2	TGCGCCAGCAGCCAACCGGGACTAGCGGGAGGCCGTGACACCGGGGAGCTGTTTTTT	CASSQPGLAGGRDTGELFF
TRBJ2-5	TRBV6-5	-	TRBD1	TGTGCCAGCAGTTACACTCGGGACAGGGGAGAGACCCAGTACTTC	CASSYTRDRGETQYF
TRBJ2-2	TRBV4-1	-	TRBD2	TGCGCCAGCAGCCATTTTCTAGCGGGGCCGGGAGGAAGGGAGCTGTTTTTT	CASSHFLAGPGGRELFF
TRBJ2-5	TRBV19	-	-	TGTGCCAGTAGCACACCCGGCGGAGAGACCCAGTACTTC	CASSTPGGETQYF
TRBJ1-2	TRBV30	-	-	TGTGCCTGGATGGAGGGGGGCTACACCTTC	CAWMEGGYTF
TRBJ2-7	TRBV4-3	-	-	TGCGCCAGCAGCCAAGATGTGAGGTACGAGCAGTACTTC	CASSQDVRYEQYF
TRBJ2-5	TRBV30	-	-	TGTGCCTGGAGTTCCCAGTACCAAGAGACCCAGTACTTC	CAWSSQYQETQYF
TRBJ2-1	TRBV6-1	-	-	TGTGCCAGCAGTGAGTCCGCAGCCAGCGCCTACAATGAGCAGCTCTTC	CASSESAASAYNEQLF
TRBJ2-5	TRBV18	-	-	TGTGCCAGCTCACCAGGGCTGGCCCAAGAGACCCAGTACTTC	CASSPGLAQETQYF
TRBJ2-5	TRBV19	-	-	TGTGCCAGTAGTATAAACGAGGGGGTTCCGTACTTC	CASSINEGVPYF
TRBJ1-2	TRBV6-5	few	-	TGTGCCAGCAGTGTGGACACGTACGACCATGGCTACACCTTC	CASSVDTYDHGYTF
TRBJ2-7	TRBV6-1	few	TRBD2	TGTGCCAGCAGTGATGGCGGGGGGACCGCCTACGAGCAGTACTTC	CASSDGGGTAYEQYF